What follows are 26 T cell receptor beta chains derived from one specimen sequenced in a study of cytomegalovirus exposure and HLA in healthy donors. Both 60 Vbeta primers and 13 Jbeta primers went into the PCR. TCRdb's copy holds only in-frame clones and misses some; the assay was immunoSEQ multiplex PCR. Of approximately 190,000 clones in the sample, around 88% were seen once. The sequenced material came from PBMCs. Receptors originate from a man aged 35 to 55 in good health and CMV-seropositive.

The CDR3 loop reads CASKPLAPAGDAYEQYF. CDR3 DNA sequence: TGTGCCAGCAAACCTCTGGCTCCAGCGGGAGACGCCTACGAGCAGTACTTC. The gene calls are TRBV7-9 and TRBJ2-7; TRBD2 aligns across 8 bases. The ends lost 7 bases at V and 2 bases at J; junction bases unmatched: 16. Germline V gene sequence: CDR1 SEHNR, CDR2 FQNEAQ (reference sequence). The CDR3 totals 17 residues.

The chain employs TRBV27 and TRBJ1-2, with TRBD1 matching over 9 bases. V shed 7 bases and J 9 bases; nucleotides not matched to a gene: 12. The V gene's germline CDR1 is MNHEY and CDR2 SMNVEV (reference sequence). CDR3 length: 14 residues. Here the CDR3 reads CASTTLDRGTRYTF. DNA for the CDR3: TGTGCCAGCACTACCTTGGACAGGGGTACCCGCTACACCTTC.

The chain combines TRBV28 with TRBJ1-2, with TRBD1 matching over 11 bases. V lost 4 bases and J lost 8; bases outside the gene matches: 9. The germline V gene encodes CDR1 MDHEN and CDR2 SYDVKM. CDR3 length: 15 residues. CDR3 in DNA: TGTGCCAGCAGTTCCGGACAGGGGGCGGTCGGAGGCTACACCTTC. It specifies CASSSGQGAVGGYTF.

This chain links TRBV5-6 with TRBJ2-7, with 14 bases aligning to TRBD2. CDR3 length equals 18 residues. With 3 bases clipped from V and 0 bases from J, the junction kept 8 bases outside the gene matches. Germline V gene sequence: CDR1 SGHDT, CDR2 YYEEEE. This CDR3 reads CASSSKGLAGVISYEQYF. CDR3 nucleotide sequence: TGTGCCAGCAGCTCTAAGGGACTAGCGGGAGTGATCTCCTACGAGCAGTACTTC. The entire variable domain, with the rest obtained from reference TRBV5-6 and TRBJ2-7, is as follows: DAGVTQSPTHLIKTRGQQVTLRCSPKSGHDTVSWYQQALGQGPQFIFQYYEEEERQRGNFPDRFSGHQFPNYSSELNVNALLLGDSALYLCASSSKGLAGVISYEQYFGPGTRLTVT.

CDR3 sequence reads: CASSVDGARYGYTF. As DNA, the CDR3 is TGTGCCAGCAGCGTAGATGGGGCCCGCTATGGCTACACCTTC. The J gene is TRBJ1-2, the V gene TRBV9; TRBD1 is a possible D gene (5 bases). The CDR3 extends over 14 amino acids. Trimming removed 0 bases from V and 4 bases from J, with 10 bases in between. The germline CDR1 and CDR2 sequences are SGDLS and YYNGEE.

The J gene is TRBJ2-7, the V gene TRBV11-2, with D perhaps TRBD1 (5 bases). V was clipped by 8 bases and J by 2 bases, with 13 bases between them. Looked up from germline, CDR1 is SGHAT and CDR2 is FQNNGV. The CDR3 loop spans 13 amino acids. CDR3 coding DNA: TGTGCCAGCGGCGAGGCAGGGCCCTACGAGCAGTACTTC. It codes for CASGEAGPYEQYF. Full variable domain (outside the CDR3, taken from reference TRBV11-2 and TRBJ2-7): EAGVAQSPRYKIIEKRQSVAFWCNPISGHATLYWYQQILGQGPKLLIQFQNNGVVDDSQLPKDRFSAERLKGVDSTLKIQPAKLEDSAVYLCASGEAGPYEQYFGPGTRLTVT.

The V call is TRBV5-6, the J call TRBJ1-1; D might be TRBD1 (6 bases). CDR1 is SGHDT, CDR2 YYEEEE, per germline. The CDR3 is 17 amino acids. Trimming took off 2 bases at V and 10 bases at J, with 27 bases between the two ends. The chain's CDR3 is CASSFTLNPGTLVGAFF. The CDR3 DNA reads as TGTGCCAGCAGCTTTACACTAAACCCCGGGACACTCGTTGGAGCTTTCTTT.

This chain joins TRBV11-1 and TRBJ2-1; 8 nucleotides align to TRBD2. Trimming removed 5 bases from V and 4 bases from J; junction bases left unmatched: 13. CDR1 and CDR2 from the germline V gene are SGHAT and FQDESV (reference sequence). The CDR3 runs to 17 residues. CDR3 protein: CASSLGLLAGLYNEQFF. CDR3 bases: TGTGCCAGCAGCCTGGGCCTTCTAGCGGGCCTTTACAATGAGCAGTTCTTC.

This clone has a single count. Other DNA sequences of this sample code for an identical CDR3. This sequence joins TRBV5-6 and TRBJ1-5; 8 bases match TRBD1. The CDR3 is 14 amino acids. V dropped 4 bases and J dropped 7; count of bases not matched to a gene: 7. Germline CDR1 SGHDT, CDR2 YYEEEE. Here the CDR3 reads CASSLGQGGQPQHF. The DNA for the CDR3 is TGTGCCAGCAGCCTAGGACAGGGCGGGCAGCCCCAGCATTTT. Full variable domain (remainder filled in from reference TRBV5-6 and TRBJ1-5): DAGVTQSPTHLIKTRGQQVTLRCSPKSGHDTVSWYQQALGQGPQFIFQYYEEEERQRGNFPDRFSGHQFPNYSSELNVNALLLGDSALYLCASSLGQGGQPQHFGDGTRLSIL.

The chain carries TRBV6-6 and TRBJ2-7, with TRBD1 matching over 7 bases. Germline V gene lookup returns CDR1 MNHNY and CDR2 SVGAGI (reference sequence). The CDR3 contains 15 residues. J lost 5 bases, V lost 6 bases, and 13 bases had no gene match. The DNA of the CDR3 is TGTGCCAGCAGGGGATTACAGGGGTCCCTAGACGAGCAGTACTTC. This encodes CASRGLQGSLDEQYF.

This chain links TRBV7-2 with TRBJ1-5; 8 bases match TRBD1. The germline CDR1 and CDR2 sequences are SGHTA and FQGNSA. V trimming: 5 bases; J trimming: 4 bases; junction bases outside the gene matches: 4. This CDR3 is 14 amino acids long. The CDR3 reads CASSPRTGNQPQHF. CDR3 in DNA: TGTGCCAGCAGCCCCCGGACAGGGAATCAGCCCCAGCATTTT.

The chain carries TRBV7-6 and TRBJ2-7, with 8 bases that match TRBD2. Germline-derived CDR1 and CDR2 are SGHVS and FNYEAQ. The junction had 5 bases not matched to a gene; V was cut back by 0 bases and J by 7 bases. CDR3 length: 14 residues. The CDR3 region is CASSLAERGGEQYF. DNA of the CDR3: TGTGCCAGCAGCTTAGCCGAACGGGGGGGAGAGCAGTACTTC.

This clone turned up a few times. This rearrangement joins TRBV15 to TRBJ2-2; 10 nucleotides align to TRBD2. V dropped 5 bases and J dropped 0; count of bases not matched to a gene: 3. The CDR3 loop spans 16 amino acids. Germline CDR1 reads LNHNV; CDR2 reads YYDKDF (reference sequence). In nucleotides, the CDR3 is TGTGCCACCAGCCCAGCGGGAGGGTCGAACACCGGGGAGCTGTTTTTT. It specifies CATSPAGGSNTGELFF.

The V call is TRBV7-9, the J call TRBJ1-2; D gene unclear. Trimming removed 5 bases at V and 1 base at J, with 8 bases between. The CDR3 runs to 13 residues. Per the germline V gene, CDR1 is SEHNR and CDR2 is FQNEAQ (reference sequence). CDR3: CASSTTHNYGYTF. DNA of the CDR3: TGTGCCAGCAGCACGACACATAACTATGGCTACACCTTC.

The chain combines TRBV11-2 with TRBJ2-7; the match to TRBD1 covers 7 bases. The germline gives CDR1 SGHAT, CDR2 FQNNGV. There are 13 residues in the CDR3. J lost 2 bases, V lost 5 bases, and 3 bases had no gene match. The CDR3 reads CASSRGQTYEQYF. CDR3 in DNA: TGTGCCAGCAGCCGGGGACAGACCTACGAGCAGTACTTC.

This clone was seen a handful of times. This rearrangement joins TRBV7-2 to TRBJ2-7; TRBD2 matches at 9 bases. This CDR3 region has 14 residues. CDR1 is SGHTA, CDR2 FQGNSA, per germline. V was pared by 5 bases and J by 7 bases, with 9 bases of the junction left unmatched. The CDR3 coding sequence is TGTGCCAGCAGCCCCCCGGGACTAGCAAAGGAGCAGTACTTC. Its protein product is CASSPPGLAKEQYF.

The chain couples TRBV7-3 to TRBJ2-1; 9 bases match TRBD2. CDR3 length: 19 amino acids. With V trimmed by 1 base and J by 0 bases, 10 bases remained unmatched. CDR1 and CDR2 (germline): SGHTA, FQGTGA. The CDR3 DNA reads as TGTGCCAGCAGCTTAAGGTCCACTAGCGGGTTCTCCTCCTACAATGAGCAGTTCTTC. It translates to CASSLRSTSGFSSYNEQFF.

The rearrangement uses TRBV5-1 and TRBJ2-7; D call uncertain. Germline V gives CDR1 SGHRS, CDR2 YFSETQ. The CDR3 length is 15 residues. Between the trimmed V and J ends, which lost 0 bases and 4 bases, there was a span of 14 bases. In DNA, the CDR3 is TGCGCCAGCAGCTTGGGCGCGGCTCCTAATTACGAGCAGTACTTC. It specifies CASSLGAAPNYEQYF. Full variable domain (remainder filled in from reference TRBV5-1 and TRBJ2-7): KAGVTQTPRYLIKTRGQQVTLSCSPISGHRSVSWYQQTPGQGLQFLFEYFSETQRNKGNFPGRFSGRQFSNSRSEMNVSTLELGDSALYLCASSLGAAPNYEQYFGPGTRLTVT.

The rearrangement uses TRBV4-1 and TRBJ2-7; the D gene is possibly TRBD1 (5 bases). Trimming took off 1 base at V and 6 bases at J, with 19 bases between the two ends. CDR1 and CDR2 (germline): MGHRA, YSYEKL. The CDR3 spans 16 residues. Here the CDR3 DNA reads TGCGCCAGCAGCCAAGGGGGTTCGGACACCCCGTCCGAGCAGTACTTC. Amino acids: CASSQGGSDTPSEQYF.

CDR3 sequence: CASRYNSYNEQFF. CDR3 bases: TGTGCCAGCAGGTACAATTCCTACAATGAGCAGTTCTTC. This sequence joins TRBV7-3 and TRBJ2-1, with D uncertain. Per the germline V gene, CDR1 is SGHTA and CDR2 is FQGTGA. Deletions cut 6 bases from V and 1 base from J, with 7 bases between. The CDR3 spans 13 residues.

V usage is TRBV7-9 and J usage is TRBJ2-7, with TRBD2 identical over 7 bases. V lost 4 bases to trimming and J lost 0 bases; unmatched junction nucleotides: 9. This CDR3 has 16 residues. Germline CDR1 is SEHNR and CDR2 is FQNEAQ (reference sequence). The CDR3 loop reads CASSSDFSGPSYEQYF. The DNA for the CDR3 is TGTGCCAGCAGCTCGGACTTTAGCGGGCCCTCCTACGAGCAGTACTTC. The whole variable domain, filled in from reference TRBV7-9 and TRBJ2-7, reads DTGVSQNPRHKITKRGQNVTFRCDPISEHNRLYWYRQTLGQGPEFLTYFQNEAQLEKSRLLSDRFSAERPKGSFSTLEIQRTEQGDSAMYLCASSSDFSGPSYEQYFGPGTRLTVT.

The rearrangement uses TRBV2 and TRBJ1-1; tentative D call: TRBD1 (6 bases). The ends were cut back, 6 bases at V and 5 bases at J, with 10 bases in the middle. Germline-derived CDR1 and CDR2 are SNHLY and FYNNEI. The CDR3 has 12 amino acids. The CDR3 nucleotides are TGTGCCAGCAGGACAGGAAGAACTGAAGCTTTCTTT. Its protein is CASRTGRTEAFF.

The chain is built from TRBV6-5 and TRBJ2-7; 10 bases align to TRBD2. Germline V gene sequence: CDR1 MNHEY, CDR2 SVGAGI. This CDR3 has 12 residues. J was trimmed by 2 bases and V by 9 bases; bases with no gene match: 1. The CDR3 here is CASTSGTYEQYF. Here the CDR3 DNA reads TGTGCCAGTACTAGCGGGACCTACGAGCAGTACTTC.

The rearrangement uses TRBV15 and TRBJ1-2, with D possibly being TRBD1 (5 bases). The CDR3 runs 14 residues. Germline loops: CDR1 LNHNV, CDR2 YYDKDF (reference sequence). V lost 8 bases and J lost 4, with 17 bases in between. CDR3 bases: TGTGCCACCTCTCGGGGGGGGACTCTCTATGGCTACACCTTC. As protein: CATSRGGTLYGYTF.

The chain employs TRBV11-3 and TRBJ2-1; D call uncertain. The germline V gene has CDR1 SGHNT and CDR2 YENEEA. V lost 6 bases and J lost 10, with 13 bases in between. The CDR3 loop spans 12 amino acids. As DNA, the CDR3 is TGTGCCAGCAGTCGACAAGGCAGGGAGCAGTTCTTC. Encoded protein: CASSRQGREQFF. Drawing the rest from reference TRBV11-3 and TRBJ2-1, the complete variable domain is EAGVVQSPRYKIIEKKQPVAFWCNPISGHNTLYWYLQNLGQGPELLIRYENEEAVDDSQLPKDRFSAERLKGVDSTLKIQPAELGDSAVYLCASSRQGREQFFGPGTRLTVL.

The chain recombines TRBV28 with TRBJ1-2, with a possible D match to TRBD1 (6 bases). Germline V gene data show CDR1 as MDHEN and CDR2 as SYDVKM. The CDR3 spans 16 residues. V gave up 2 bases and J gave up 4 bases, with 17 bases separating them. The CDR3 loop is CASSLPGQLTGYGYTF. The DNA for the CDR3 is TGTGCCAGCAGTTTACCAGGACAGCTGACTGGCTATGGCTACACCTTC.